The rows below give T cell receptor beta chains drawn from one sample of a study of shared clonotypes between healthy human individuals. The method was immunoSEQ multiplex PCR; TCRdb's version includes in-frame clones alone and lacks a portion of them. The sample carries a few million clones, 85% to 95% recorded once. The specimen was naive CD4+ T cells from PBMCs. These receptors originate from a man aged 18 to 35 in good health. Some clones in this sample may be carry-over from other donors' samples. CDR3s include the opening cysteine and the closing phenylalanine or tryptophan. D genes are given only for firm matches. Clone sizes are given selectively: once, few, many, or a class where the clone is expanded.

TRBJ2-2 TRBV28 NA NA CASRPDINTGELFF TGTGCCAGCAGGCCGGATATTAACACCGGGGAGCTGTTTTTT
TRBJ1-2 TRBV5-1 TRBD1 NA CASSLGGQYGYTF TGCGCCAGCAGCTTGGGGGGACAGTATGGCTACACCTTC
TRBJ2-1 TRBV18 TRBD1 NA CASSLFAPGQEMNNEQFF TGTGCCAGCTCACTTTTCGCCCCGGGACAGGAGATGAACAATGAGCAGTTCTTC
TRBJ1-1 TRBV2 TRBD1 NA CASRADRDDEAFF TGTGCCAGCAGAGCGGACAGGGATGACGAAGCTTTCTTT
TRBJ2-4 TRBV18 TRBD1 NA CASSPDRARTKNIQYF TGTGCCAGCTCACCCGACAGGGCTCGGACCAAAAACATTCAGTACTTC
TRBJ1-2 TRBV5-4 NA NA CASSSYPGSHGYTF TGTGCCAGCAGCTCATACCCCGGGTCCCATGGCTACACCTTC
TRBJ1-5 TRBV5-8 TRBD1 NA CASSLGPTGGNQPQHF TGTGCCAGCAGCTTGGGTCCGACAGGGGGCAATCAGCCCCAGCATTTT
TRBJ2-7 TRBV4-3 NA once CASSHRQGPEYEQYF TGCGCCAGCAGCCATCGGCAGGGCCCCGAGTACGAGCAGTACTTC
TRBJ1-5 TRBV5-5 TRBD1 NA CASSYGTVPAALSQPQHF TGTGCCAGCAGCTACGGGACAGTTCCAGCGGCGCTGAGTCAGCCCCAGCATTTT
TRBJ2-5 TRBV4-1 NA NA CASSQLSPWGITQETQYF TGCGCCAGCAGCCAATTGTCGCCATGGGGGATAACGCAAGAGACCCAGTACTTC
TRBJ1-2 TRBV20-1 TRBD1 NA CSAGQGYGYTF TGCAGTGCCGGACAGGGCTATGGCTACACCTTC
TRBJ2-7 TRBV5-1 NA NA CASSLEGKVVHEQYF TGCGCCAGCAGCTTGGAGGGTAAGGTCGTCCACGAGCAGTACTTC
TRBJ2-3 TRBV5-4 NA NA CASSLLGSTDTQYF TGTGCCAGCAGCTTGTTGGGTAGCACAGATACGCAGTATTTT
TRBJ2-3 TRBV11-3 TRBD2 NA CASSLGSGRGTDTQYF TGTGCCAGCAGCTTAGGTAGCGGGAGGGGGACAGATACGCAGTATTTT
TRBJ1-3 TRBV28 TRBD1 NA CASSLGQPFKGNTIYF TGTGCCAGCAGTTTGGGACAGCCGTTTAAAGGAAACACCATATATTTT
TRBJ1-1 TRBV6-6 NA NA CASTAGVLAFF TGTGCCAGCACCGCGGGGGTGCTAGCTTTCTTT
TRBJ2-5 TRBV6-1 NA NA CASSDFKSLTQYF TGTGCCAGCAGTGACTTCAAAAGCCTGACCCAGTACTTC
TRBJ2-3 TRBV5-1 TRBD2 NA CASSRSGTSTDTQYF TGCGCCAGCAGTAGGAGCGGGACTAGCACAGATACGCAGTATTTT